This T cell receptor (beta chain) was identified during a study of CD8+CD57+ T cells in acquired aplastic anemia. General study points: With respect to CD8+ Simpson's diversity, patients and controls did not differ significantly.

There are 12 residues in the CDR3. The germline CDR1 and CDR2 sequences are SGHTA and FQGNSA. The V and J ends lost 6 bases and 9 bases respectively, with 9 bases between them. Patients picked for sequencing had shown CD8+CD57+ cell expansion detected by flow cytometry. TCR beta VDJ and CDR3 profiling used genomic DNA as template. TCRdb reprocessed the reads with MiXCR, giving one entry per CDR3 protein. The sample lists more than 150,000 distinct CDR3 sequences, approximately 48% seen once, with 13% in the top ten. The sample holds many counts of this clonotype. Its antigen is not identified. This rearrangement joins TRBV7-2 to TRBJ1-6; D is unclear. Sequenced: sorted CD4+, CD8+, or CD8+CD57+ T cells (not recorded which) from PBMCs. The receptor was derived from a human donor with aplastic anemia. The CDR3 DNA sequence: TGTGCCAGCAGGACGTATGTTTCACCCCTCCACTTT. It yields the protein CASRTYVSPLHF.